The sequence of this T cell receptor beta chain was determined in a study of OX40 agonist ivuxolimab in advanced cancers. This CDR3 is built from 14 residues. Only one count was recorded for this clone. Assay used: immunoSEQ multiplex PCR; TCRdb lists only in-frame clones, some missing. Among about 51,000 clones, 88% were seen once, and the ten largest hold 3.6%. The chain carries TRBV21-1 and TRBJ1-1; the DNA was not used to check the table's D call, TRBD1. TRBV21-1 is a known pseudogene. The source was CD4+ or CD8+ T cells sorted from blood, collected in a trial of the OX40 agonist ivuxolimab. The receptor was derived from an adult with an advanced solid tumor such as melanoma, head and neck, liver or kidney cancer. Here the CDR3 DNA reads TGTGCCAGCAGCAAAGCGGGCCGATACACTGAAGCTTTCTTT. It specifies CASSKAGRYTEAFF.